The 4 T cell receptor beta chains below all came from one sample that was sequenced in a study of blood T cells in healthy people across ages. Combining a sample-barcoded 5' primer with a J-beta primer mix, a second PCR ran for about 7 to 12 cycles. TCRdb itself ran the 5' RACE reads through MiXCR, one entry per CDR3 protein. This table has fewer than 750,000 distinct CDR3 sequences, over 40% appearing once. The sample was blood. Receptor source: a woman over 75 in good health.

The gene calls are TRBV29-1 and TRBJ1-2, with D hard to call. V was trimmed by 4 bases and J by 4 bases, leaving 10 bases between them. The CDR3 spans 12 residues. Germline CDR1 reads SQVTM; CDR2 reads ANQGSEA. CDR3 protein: CSVGDSTYGYTF. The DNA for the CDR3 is TGCAGCGTTGGGGATAGTACCTATGGCTACACCTTC.

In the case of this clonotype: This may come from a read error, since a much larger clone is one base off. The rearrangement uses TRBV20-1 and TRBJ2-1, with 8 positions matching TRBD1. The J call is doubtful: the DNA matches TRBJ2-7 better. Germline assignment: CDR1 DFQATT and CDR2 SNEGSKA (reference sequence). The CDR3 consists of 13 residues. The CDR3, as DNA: TGCAGTACCGGACAGGGAGTCTACAATGAGCAGTACTTC. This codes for CSTGQGVYNEQYF.

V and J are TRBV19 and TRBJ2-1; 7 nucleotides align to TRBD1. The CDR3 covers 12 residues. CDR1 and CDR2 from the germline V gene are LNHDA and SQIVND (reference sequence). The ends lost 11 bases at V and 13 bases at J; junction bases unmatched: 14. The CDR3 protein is CASRGPDGLQFF. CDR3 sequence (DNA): TGTGCCTCAAGGGGGCCGGATGGGCTACAGTTCTTC.

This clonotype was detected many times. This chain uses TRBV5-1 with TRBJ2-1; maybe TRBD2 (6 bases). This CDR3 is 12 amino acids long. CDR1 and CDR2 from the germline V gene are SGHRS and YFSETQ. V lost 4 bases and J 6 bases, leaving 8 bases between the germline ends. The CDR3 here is CASSAGLNEQFF. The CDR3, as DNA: TGCGCCAGCAGCGCGGGACTCAATGAGCAGTTCTTC.